Each of the 27 T cell receptor beta chains below was sequenced from the same sample in a study of CD8+ T cells in alopecia areata. The authors extracted RNA and reverse transcribed it into cDNA as the sequencing template. The repertoire was sequenced with immunoSEQ multiplex PCR; TCRdb's copy has only in-frame clones and lacks some. The sample includes around 300,000 clones, none of them occurring once. A panel of CD4, CD8alpha, NKG2D, NKG2ACE and other markers served to sort pooled cutaneous lymph node cells. Sequenced material: CD4+ T cells sorted from a lymph node. The receptors derive from a C3H/HeJ mouse with alopecia areata. For the strain, the MHC haplotype given is H2-k.

About this clone: Genes and germline are mouse. The CDR3 end falls 4 residues outside the read, so it is completed with the germline J gene. The V gene is TRBV1, the J gene TRBJ2-1; 9 bases are a match to TRBD2. The CDR3 length is 14 residues. CDR1 and CDR2 (germline): NSQYPW, LRSPGD (reference sequence). J lost 3 bases, V lost 4 bases, and 1 base had no gene match. CDR3 sequence: CTCSGDWVYAEQFF. CDR3 bases read: TGCACCTGCAGTGGGGACTGGGTCTATGCT.

Note on this clone: Germline and genes here are mouse. From the germline J gene comes the end of the CDR3, since the read stops 4 residues before it. The rearrangement joins TRBV13-3 to TRBJ2-7, with 7 bases that match TRBD2. The CDR3 loop spans 16 amino acids. Germline V gene sequence: CDR1 NNHDY, CDR2 SYVADS. Trimming took 3 bases from V and 0 from J; bases not matched to a gene: 9. Here the CDR3 reads CASSARWGESSYEQYF. CDR3 DNA (partial): TGTGCCAGCAGTGCCAGGTGGGGGGAAAGCTCCTAT.

This clone was seen many times. Genes and germline are mouse. The CDR3 is cut off 4 residues early in the read; its end comes from the germline J gene. Other DNA sequences within the sample encode an identical CDR3. The rearrangement uses TRBV13-1 and TRBJ2-7, with D perhaps TRBD1 (5 bases). CDR3 length: 11 amino acids. Germline CDR1 reads NSHNY; CDR2 reads SYGAGN. The CDR3 region is CASSGQYEQYF. CDR3 DNA, as far as it was read: TGTGCCAGCAGTGGACAGTAT.

Remarks on this clone: Gene names are the mouse ones. The CDR3 extends 4 residues past the end of the read, so its final part is completed from the germline J gene. The chain combines TRBV19 with TRBJ1-2, with a tentative D call TRBD1 (5 bases). The CDR3 loop spans 14 amino acids. V lost 6 bases to trimming and J lost 0 bases, with 12 bases between them. Germline assignment: CDR1 FNHDT and CDR2 SITEND (reference sequence). CDR3 DNA (partial): TGTGCCAGCACCTCCGACAGTGCAAACTCC. Encoded protein: CASTSDSANS. The full CDR3 sequence reads CASTSDSANSDYTF.

This clone was seen only a few times. Gene names and germline refer to mouse. The read halts 4 residues ahead of the CDR3 end, with the missing end drawn from the germline J gene. The sample contains more than one DNA sequence encoding this CDR3. V is TRBV17 and J is TRBJ2-7; the match to TRBD2 covers 10 bases. The germline V gene encodes CDR1 MNHDT and CDR2 YYDKIL. The ends lost 3 bases at V and 3 bases at J; junction bases unmatched: 2. This CDR3 has 14 amino acids. The DNA read from the CDR3 is TGTGCTAGCAGTAGTAGGACTGGGGGCTAT. It is translated as CASSSRTGGY. The CDR3 in full is CASSSRTGGYEQYF.

In its sample, this clone was seen a few times. Genes and germline are mouse. Coverage ceases 4 residues before the CDR3 finishes, and the germline J gene fills in the end. J is TRBJ1-2 and V is TRBV1, with D perhaps TRBD1 (5 bases). Trimming took 1 base from V and 2 from J, leaving 17 bases between them. Germline V gene lookup returns CDR1 NSQYPW and CDR2 LRSPGD (reference sequence). The CDR3 extends over 17 amino acids. CDR3 sequence reads: CTCSAVAQASTNSDYTF. The sequenced CDR3 bases are TGCACCTGCAGTGCAGTCGCACAGGCTTCTACTAACTCC. Full variable domain (rest looked up from reference TRBV1 and TRBJ1-2): VTLLEQNPRWRLVPRGQAVNLRCILKNSQYPWMSWYQQDLQKQLQWLFTLRSPGDKEVKSLPGADYLATRVTDTELRLQVANMSQGRTLYCTCSAVAQASTNSDYTFGSGTRLLVI.

There are a few counts of this clone. Gene and germline names: mouse. The CDR3 goes on 4 residues after the read ends, and that part is filled in from the germline J gene. This chain connects TRBV19 to TRBJ2-1; possible D gene TRBD2, 6 bases. CDR1 is FNHDT and CDR2 is SITEND in the germline V gene (reference sequence). V was trimmed by 2 bases and J by 1 base, leaving 10 bases between them. The CDR3 is 15 amino acids. The CDR3 here is CASSMPGANYAEQFF. The covered CDR3 bases are TGTGCCAGCAGTATGCCTGGGGCAAACTATGCT.

A word on this clone: Just one base apart from a much larger clone, this may be a read error. Any gene name here is a mouse gene name. The sequence runs out 4 residues before the end of the CDR3; the remainder is reconstructed from the germline J gene. Other DNA sequences in the same sample also yield this CDR3. This chain connects TRBV29 to TRBJ2-1; TRBD2 matches 8 bases. Germline trimming cut 5 bases from V and 1 base from J; bases unmatched to any gene: 4. Germline values: CDR1 MSHET, CDR2 SYDVDS. The CDR3 covers 15 residues. The CDR3 sequence is CASSPTGGNYAEQFF. The sequenced part of the CDR3 DNA is TGTGCTAGCAGTCCCACTGGGGGAAACTATGCT.

This clone was picked up a small number of times. This may come from a read error, since a much larger clone is one base off. Germline and genes here are mouse. The DNA ends 4 residues before the CDR3 does, and the rest of the CDR3 is filled in from the germline J gene. Other DNA sequences from this sample encode an identical CDR3 as well. V gene TRBV13-3 combines with J gene TRBJ2-2, with TRBD2 matching 8 bases. Germline values: CDR1 NNHDY, CDR2 SYVADS. The V gene end was trimmed by 2 bases and the J gene end by 0 bases; junction bases not matched to a gene: 0. The CDR3 contains 15 residues. The CDR3 sequence is CASSELGANTGQLYF. The covered CDR3 bases are TGTGCCAGCAGTGAACTGGGGGCAAACACCGGG.

A note on this clone: Gene names and germline refer to mouse. The CDR3 extends 4 residues past the end of the read, so its final part is completed from the germline J gene. The rearrangement uses TRBV13-2 and TRBJ2-3; unclear D gene. V lost 6 bases to trimming and J lost 0 bases, with 5 bases between them. Germline V gene lookup returns CDR1 NNHNN and CDR2 SYGAGS (reference sequence). CDR3 length equals 12 residues. The CDR3 reads CASDNSAETLYF. The sequenced part of the CDR3 DNA is TGTGCCAGCGACAACAGTGCAGAA.

The sample holds a few counts of this clone. Gene names refer to mouse genes. The CDR3 end is not reached by the read, which stops 4 residues before it; the germline J gene fills it in. The gene calls are TRBV17 and TRBJ2-5; TRBD2 agrees at 7 bases. This CDR3 region has 16 residues. Looked up from germline, CDR1 is MNHDT and CDR2 is YYDKIL. With 0 bases clipped from V and 0 bases from J, the junction kept 3 bases outside the gene matches. The CDR3 spells CASSRDGGFNQDTQYF. The DNA read from the CDR3 is TGTGCTAGCAGTAGAGATGGGGGGTTTAACCAAGAC.

A note on this clone: The genes are named according to mouse. The CDR3 end is not reached by the read, which stops 4 residues before it; the germline J gene fills it in. The chain has TRBV1 and TRBJ1-1; no firm D call. The CDR3 covers 15 residues. CDR1 and CDR2 from the germline V gene are NSQYPW and LRSPGD (reference sequence). V gave up 0 bases and J gave up 3 bases, with 11 bases separating them. The CDR3 spells CTCSADVGMDTEVFF. The DNA read from the CDR3 is TGCACCTGCAGTGCAGATGTGGGGATGGACACA.

About this clone: The germline and genes are mouse ones. From the germline J gene comes the end of the CDR3, since the read stops 4 residues before it. Other DNA sequences in this specimen translate into the identical CDR3. This chain connects TRBV13-3 to TRBJ1-2, with D maybe TRBD1 (6 bases). CDR1 NNHDY and CDR2 SYVADS come from the germline V gene. CDR3 length equals 13 residues. Trimming took off 5 bases at V and 2 bases at J, with 10 bases between the two ends. CDR3: CASSQQGNSDYTF. The DNA read from the CDR3 is TGTGCCAGCAGCCAACAGGGCAACTCC.

A word on this clone: Mouse names are used for the genes. The read is 4 residues too short to cover the CDR3 end, so that end is filled in from the germline J gene. The chain combines TRBV13-1 with TRBJ2-5; no clear D gene. V was pared by 0 bases and J by 0 bases, with 5 bases between. Germline V gives CDR1 NSHNY, CDR2 SYGAGN. The CDR3 has 14 residues. Partial CDR3 DNA: TGTGCCAGCAGTGATGACAGAAACCAAGAC. Residues: CASSDDRNQD. The whole CDR3 is CASSDDRNQDTQYF.

This clone has only a few counts. Mouse germline and gene names are used. The CDR3 is cut off 4 residues early in the read; its end comes from the germline J gene. The V gene is TRBV17, the J gene TRBJ1-1; D is perhaps TRBD1 (6 bases). CDR1 MNHDT and CDR2 YYDKIL come from the germline V gene. The CDR3 loop spans 14 amino acids. Incomplete CDR3 DNA: TGTGCTAGCAGTAGAGATCCAGGGGTTACA. Translation gives CASSRDPGVT. The CDR3 as a whole reads CASSRDPGVTEVFF.

This clone appeared many times. Each gene name is a mouse one. The sequence runs out 4 residues before the end of the CDR3; the remainder is reconstructed from the germline J gene. The V call is TRBV19, the J call TRBJ2-7; D is unresolved. CDR3 length equals 14 residues. The germline CDR1 and CDR2 sequences are FNHDT and SITEND (reference sequence). V gave up 3 bases and J gave up 0 bases, with 10 bases separating them. CDR3 DNA, as far as it was read: TGTGCCAGCAGTAGAAGCCAGAGCTCCTAT. This translates into CASSRSQSSY. The complete CDR3 protein is CASSRSQSSYEQYF.

This clone was detected only a few times. The gene symbols are mouse symbols. This CDR3 is CASSPRSDRDEQYF. The CDR3 DNA, read in part, is TGTGCCAGCAGCCCCCGATCAGACAGGGAT. The genes are TRBV5 and TRBJ2-7, with TRBD1 identical over 7 bases. From the germline J gene comes the end of the CDR3, since the read stops 4 residues before it. The CDR3 covers 14 residues. CDR1 and CDR2 (germline): LGHNA, YNLKQL (reference sequence).

This clone was counted a few times. Here the gene names and germline are mouse. Read sequence stops 4 residues before the CDR3 end, and the germline J gene provides the missing end. The chain joins TRBV5 to TRBJ2-7, with D uncertain. V lost 1 base to trimming and J lost 0 bases, with 10 bases between them. There are 15 residues in the CDR3. CDR1 and CDR2 (germline): LGHNA, YNLKQL (reference sequence). CDR3 loop: CASSQVLESSYEQYF. Incomplete CDR3 DNA: TGTGCCAGCAGCCAAGTCCTGGAGAGCTCCTAT.

This clone showed up just a few times. Genes here carry mouse names. The CDR3 goes on 4 residues after the read ends, and that part is filled in from the germline J gene. The chain recombines TRBV19 with TRBJ2-7; the match to TRBD2 covers 8 bases. The CDR3 has 14 amino acids. Germline V CDR1 and CDR2: FNHDT, SITEND (reference sequence). CDR3 region: CASSKGGARDEQYF. The sequenced CDR3 bases are TGTGCCAGCAGTAAGGGGGGGGCGCGGGAT.

This clone was counted a few times. Gene names refer to mouse genes. The read gets to within 4 residues of the CDR3 end, and the germline J gene fills in the rest. The chain employs TRBV1 and TRBJ2-7, with 7 bases lining up with TRBD2. Trimming removed 4 bases from V and 3 bases from J; junction bases left unmatched: 3. This CDR3 region has 13 residues. CDR1 and CDR2 (germline): NSQYPW, LRSPGD (reference sequence). CDR3 protein: CTCSGLGHYEQYF. The DNA read from the CDR3 is TGCACCTGCAGTGGACTGGGTCACTAT.

Concerning this clone itself: Genes and germline are mouse. With the read ending 4 residues before the CDR3 end, the germline J gene is used to fill in that end. In the same sample, other DNA sequences code for this CDR3. This chain links TRBV13-2 with TRBJ1-2; D possibly corresponds to TRBD1 (6 bases). Deletions cut 1 base from V and 0 bases from J, with 7 bases between. Germline CDR1 is NNHNN and CDR2 is SYGAGS (reference sequence). There are 14 residues in the CDR3. CDR3 bases read: TGTGCCAGCGGTGATCACAGGGCAAACTCC. This sequence encodes CASGDHRANS. The CDR3 in its entirety is CASGDHRANSDYTF.

This clone was detected ten times or more. Gene names are mouse gene names. The CDR3 goes on 4 residues after the read ends, and that part is filled in from the germline J gene. This chain uses TRBV17 with TRBJ2-2; tentatively, D is TRBD1 (6 bases). The ends were cut back, 1 base at V and 0 bases at J, with 9 bases in the middle. CDR3 length equals 16 residues. Germline-derived CDR1 and CDR2 are MNHDT and YYDKIL. CDR3 bases read: TGTGCTAGCAGTAGAGGGGACAATGCAAACACCGGG. As protein: CASSRGDNANTG. The whole CDR3 sequence reads CASSRGDNANTGQLYF.

This clone was observed a handful of times. Gene names are the mouse ones. Read data end 4 residues before the CDR3 end; the end is taken from the germline J gene. The rearrangement links TRBV19 to TRBJ2-4; 8 nucleotides align to TRBD2. V trimming: 5 bases; J trimming: 1 base; junction bases outside the gene matches: 0. The CDR3 extends over 13 amino acids. Germline V gene data show CDR1 as FNHDT and CDR2 as SITEND (reference sequence). The part of the CDR3 DNA that was read is TGTGCCAGCAGACTGGGGGGTCAAAAC. This codes for CASRLGGQN. From start to end, the CDR3 is CASRLGGQNTLYF.

As regards this clone: Gene names and germline refer to mouse. With the read ending 4 residues before the CDR3 end, the germline J gene is used to fill in that end. The J gene is TRBJ2-5, the V gene TRBV1; TRBD2 matches at 7 bases. CDR1 and CDR2 (germline): NSQYPW, LRSPGD (reference sequence). Unmatched junction bases numbered 2, after V lost 4 bases and J lost 1 base. This CDR3 has 14 amino acids. CDR3 sequence reads: CTCSGLGYQDTQYF. The CDR3 DNA, read in part, is TGCACCTGCAGTGGACTGGGCTACCAAGAC.

Comment on this clone: Each gene name is a mouse one. The CDR3 end is not reached by the read, which stops 4 residues before it; the germline J gene fills it in. V usage is TRBV19 and J usage is TRBJ2-3, with TRBD2 identical over 9 bases. After removal of 5 bases from V and 0 bases from J, the junction contained 10 bases not matched to a gene. Germline CDR1 is FNHDT and CDR2 is SITEND (reference sequence). This CDR3 region has 17 residues. Partial CDR3 DNA: TGTGCCAGCAGCCGGAGACTGGGGGACTCTAGTGCAGAA. Encoded protein: CASSRRLGDSSAE. The entire CDR3 is CASSRRLGDSSAETLYF.

This clone showed up just a few times. The gene names here belong to mouse. The read is 4 residues too short to cover the CDR3 end, so that end is filled in from the germline J gene. The chain joins TRBV13-2 to TRBJ2-7; no clear D gene. The CDR3 runs to 13 residues. Trimming cost V 2 bases and J 0 bases, with 6 bases left between them. The germline gives CDR1 NNHNN, CDR2 SYGAGS (reference sequence). The part of the CDR3 DNA that was read is TGTGCCAGCGGTGAAACATCCTCCTAT. Translating gives CASGETSSY. In full, the CDR3 is CASGETSSYEQYF.

Comment on this clone: The genes and germline here are from mouse. The read stops 4 residues short of the end of the CDR3; the missing end is completed from the germline J gene. This chain joins TRBV21 and TRBJ2-1; 7 positions agree with TRBD1. TRBV21 is flagged as an ORF with uncertain function. The CDR3 covers 17 residues. V shed 2 bases and J 1 base; nucleotides not matched to a gene: 8. This CDR3 reads CASSQNQETGNYAEQFF. The CDR3 DNA, read in part, is TGTGCTAGCAGTCAAAATCAGGAGACAGGGAACTATGCT.